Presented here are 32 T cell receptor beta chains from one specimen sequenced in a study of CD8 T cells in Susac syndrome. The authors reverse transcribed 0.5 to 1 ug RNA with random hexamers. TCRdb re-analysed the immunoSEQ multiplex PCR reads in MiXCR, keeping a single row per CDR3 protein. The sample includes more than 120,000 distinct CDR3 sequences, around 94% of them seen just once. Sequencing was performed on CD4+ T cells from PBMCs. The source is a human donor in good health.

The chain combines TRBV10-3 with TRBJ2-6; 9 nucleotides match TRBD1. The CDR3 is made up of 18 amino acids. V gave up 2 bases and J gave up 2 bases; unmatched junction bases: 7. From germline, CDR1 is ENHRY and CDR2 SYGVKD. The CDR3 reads CAISEPGQGVAGANVLTF. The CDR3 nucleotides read TGTGCCATCAGTGAGCCGGGACAGGGAGTGGCTGGGGCCAACGTCCTGACTTTC.

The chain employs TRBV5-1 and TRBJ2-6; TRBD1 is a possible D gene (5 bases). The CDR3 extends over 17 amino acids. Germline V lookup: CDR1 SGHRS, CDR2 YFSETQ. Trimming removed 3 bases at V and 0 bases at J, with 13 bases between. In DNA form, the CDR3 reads TGCGCCAGCAGCTCCACAACAGGTAGCTCTGGGGCCAACGTCCTGACTTTC. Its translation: CASSSTTGSSGANVLTF.

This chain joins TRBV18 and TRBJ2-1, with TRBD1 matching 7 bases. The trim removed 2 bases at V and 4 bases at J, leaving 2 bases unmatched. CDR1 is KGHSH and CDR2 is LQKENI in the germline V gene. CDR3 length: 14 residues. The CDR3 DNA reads TGTGCCAGCTCACCAGGGGACAGTTACAATGAGCAGTTCTTC. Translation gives CASSPGDSYNEQFF.

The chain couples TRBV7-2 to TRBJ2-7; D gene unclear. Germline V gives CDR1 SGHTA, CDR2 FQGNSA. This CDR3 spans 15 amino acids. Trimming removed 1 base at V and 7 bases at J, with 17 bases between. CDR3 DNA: TGTGCCAGCAGCTTAGTCGGGTCTGCGGCCGGGGAGCAGTACTTC. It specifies CASSLVGSAAGEQYF.

In nucleotides, the CDR3 is TGTGCCTGGAGTGGACAGTGGAATCAGCCCCAGCATTTT. It is translated as CAWSGQWNQPQHF. This chain uses TRBV30 with TRBJ1-5; D perhaps matches TRBD1 (5 bases). Germline CDR1 reads GTSNPN; CDR2 reads SVGIG (reference sequence). This CDR3 has 13 residues. Trimming stripped 1 base from V and 4 bases from J, with 8 bases between. Using reference TRBV30 and TRBJ1-5 for the parts outside the CDR3, the full variable domain is SQTIHQWPATLVQPVGSPLSLECTVEGTSNPNLYWYRQAAGRGLQLLFYSVGIGQISSEVPQNLSASRPQDRQFILSSKKLLLSDSGFYLCAWSGQWNQPQHFGDGTRLSIL.

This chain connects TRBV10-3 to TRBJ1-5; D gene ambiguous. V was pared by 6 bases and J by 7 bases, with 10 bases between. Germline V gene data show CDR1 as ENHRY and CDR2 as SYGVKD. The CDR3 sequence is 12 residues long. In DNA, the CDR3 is TGTGCCATCAGCGTCGACTGGCAGCCCCAGCATTTT. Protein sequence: CAISVDWQPQHF.

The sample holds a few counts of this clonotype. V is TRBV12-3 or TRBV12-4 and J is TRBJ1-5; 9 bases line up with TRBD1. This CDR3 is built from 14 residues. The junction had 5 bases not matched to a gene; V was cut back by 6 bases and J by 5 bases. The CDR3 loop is CASSRDRDYQPQHF. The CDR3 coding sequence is TGTGCCAGCAGCCGGGACAGGGATTATCAGCCCCAGCATTTT.

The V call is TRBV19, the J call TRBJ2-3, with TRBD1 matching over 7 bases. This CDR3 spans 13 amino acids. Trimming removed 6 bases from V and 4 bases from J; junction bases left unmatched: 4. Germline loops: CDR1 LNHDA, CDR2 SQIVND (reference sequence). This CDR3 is CASSVQGADTQYF. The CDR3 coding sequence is TGTGCCAGTAGCGTGCAGGGGGCAGATACGCAGTATTTT.

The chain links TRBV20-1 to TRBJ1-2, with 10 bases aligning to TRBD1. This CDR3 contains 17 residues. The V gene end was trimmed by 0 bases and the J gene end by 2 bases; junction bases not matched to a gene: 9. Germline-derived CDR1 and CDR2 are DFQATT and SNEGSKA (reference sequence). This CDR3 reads CSARDPRTGGRNYGYTF. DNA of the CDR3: TGCAGTGCTAGAGATCCCAGGACAGGGGGGAGGAACTATGGCTACACCTTC.

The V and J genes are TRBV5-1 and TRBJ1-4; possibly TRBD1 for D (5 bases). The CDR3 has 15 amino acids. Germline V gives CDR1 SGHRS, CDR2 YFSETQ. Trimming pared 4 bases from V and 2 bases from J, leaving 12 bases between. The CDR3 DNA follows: TGCGCCAGCAGCCAACCTGGGGGTACTAATGAAAAACTGTTTTTT. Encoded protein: CASSQPGGTNEKLFF.

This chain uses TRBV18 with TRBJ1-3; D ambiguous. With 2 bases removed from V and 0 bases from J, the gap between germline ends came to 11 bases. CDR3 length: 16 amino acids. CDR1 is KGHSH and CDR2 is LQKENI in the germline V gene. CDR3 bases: TGTGCCAGCTCACCAAGGGCACTAAACTCTGGAAACACCATATATTTT. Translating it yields CASSPRALNSGNTIYF.

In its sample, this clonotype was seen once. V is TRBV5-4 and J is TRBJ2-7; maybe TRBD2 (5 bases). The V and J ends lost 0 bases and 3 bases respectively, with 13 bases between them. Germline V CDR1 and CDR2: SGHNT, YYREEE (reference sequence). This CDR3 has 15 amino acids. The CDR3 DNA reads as TGTGCCAGCAGCTTGGCGGGTAGCGCCCGCTACGAGCAGTACTTC. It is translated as CASSLAGSARYEQYF.

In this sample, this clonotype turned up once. In nucleotides, the CDR3 is TGTGCCTGGAGTGTAACGGGGCAGGGCTTGAATTCACCCCTCCACTTT. As protein: CAWSVTGQGLNSPLHF. V and J are TRBV30 and TRBJ1-6; D possibly corresponds to TRBD1 (5 bases). The CDR3 covers 16 residues. V was clipped by 0 bases and J by 7 bases, with 16 bases between them. The germline V gene encodes CDR1 GTSNPN and CDR2 SVGIG (reference sequence).

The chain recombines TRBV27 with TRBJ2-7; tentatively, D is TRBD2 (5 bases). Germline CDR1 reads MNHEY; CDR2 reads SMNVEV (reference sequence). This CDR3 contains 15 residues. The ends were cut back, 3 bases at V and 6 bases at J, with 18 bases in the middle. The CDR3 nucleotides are TGTGCCAGCAGTTTTAGGATGGGTATTACTAGCGAGCAGTACTTC. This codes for CASSFRMGITSEQYF.

CDR3 sequence reads: CAWSPGHAETQYF. CDR3 nucleotides: TGTGCCTGGAGTCCGGGACACGCGGAGACCCAGTACTTC. The genes are TRBV30 and TRBJ2-5, with D possibly TRBD1 on 6 matching bases. Germline values: CDR1 GTSNPN, CDR2 SVGIG (reference sequence). With 2 bases removed from V and 5 bases from J, the gap between germline ends came to 12 bases. The CDR3 runs to 13 residues. Using reference TRBV30 and TRBJ2-5 for the parts outside the CDR3, the full variable domain is SQTIHQWPATLVQPVGSPLSLECTVEGTSNPNLYWYRQAAGRGLQLLFYSVGIGQISSEVPQNLSASRPQDRQFILSSKKLLLSDSGFYLCAWSPGHAETQYFGPGTRLLVL.

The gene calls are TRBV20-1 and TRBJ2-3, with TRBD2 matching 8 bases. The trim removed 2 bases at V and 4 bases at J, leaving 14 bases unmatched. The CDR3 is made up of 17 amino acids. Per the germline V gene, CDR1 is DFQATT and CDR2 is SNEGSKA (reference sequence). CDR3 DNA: TGCAGTGCTAGACCCCCCGGCGGCGGGAGGTCGTCAGATACGCAGTATTTT. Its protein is CSARPPGGGRSSDTQYF.

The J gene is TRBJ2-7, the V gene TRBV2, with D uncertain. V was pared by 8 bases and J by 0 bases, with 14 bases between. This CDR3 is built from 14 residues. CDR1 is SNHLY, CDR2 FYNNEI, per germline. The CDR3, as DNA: TGTGCCAGCTACTGGGGTGGTGCCTCCTACGAGCAGTACTTC. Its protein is CASYWGGASYEQYF.

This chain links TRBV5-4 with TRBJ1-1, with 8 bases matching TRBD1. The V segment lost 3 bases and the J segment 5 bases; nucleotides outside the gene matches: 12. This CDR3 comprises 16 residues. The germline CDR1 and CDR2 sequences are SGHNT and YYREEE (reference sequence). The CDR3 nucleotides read TGTGCCAGCAGCTCGCGTGGGACAGGAGGAGGGACTGAAGCTTTCTTT. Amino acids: CASSSRGTGGGTEAFF.

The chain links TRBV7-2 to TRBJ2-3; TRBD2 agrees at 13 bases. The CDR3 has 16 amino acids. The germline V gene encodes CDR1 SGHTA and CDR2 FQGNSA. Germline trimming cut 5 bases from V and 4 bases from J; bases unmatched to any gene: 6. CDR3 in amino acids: CASSTGLAGVADTQYF. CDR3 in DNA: TGTGCCAGCAGCACCGGACTAGCGGGAGTGGCAGATACGCAGTATTTT.

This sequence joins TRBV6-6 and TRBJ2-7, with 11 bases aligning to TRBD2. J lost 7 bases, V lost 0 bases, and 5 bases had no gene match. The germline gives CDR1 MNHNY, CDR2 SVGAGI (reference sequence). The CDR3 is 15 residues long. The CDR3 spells CASSYSLAGGLEQYF. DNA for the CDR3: TGTGCCAGCAGTTACTCGTTAGCGGGAGGGCTTGAGCAGTACTTC.

CDR3 region: CAWGGSMNTEAFF. CDR3 nucleotides: TGTGCCTGGGGGGGCAGTATGAACACTGAAGCTTTCTTT. V gene TRBV30 combines with J gene TRBJ1-1; weak D call: TRBD1 (6 bases). V lost 5 bases and J 0 bases, leaving 10 bases between the germline ends. Germline CDR1 is GTSNPN and CDR2 is SVGIG (reference sequence). The CDR3 totals 13 residues.

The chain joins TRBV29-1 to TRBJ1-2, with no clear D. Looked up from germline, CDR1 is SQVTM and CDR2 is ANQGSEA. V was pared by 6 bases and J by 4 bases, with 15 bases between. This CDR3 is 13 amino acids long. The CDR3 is CSVSTPPAYGYTF. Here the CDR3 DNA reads TGCAGCGTCTCCACCCCTCCTGCCTATGGCTACACCTTC.

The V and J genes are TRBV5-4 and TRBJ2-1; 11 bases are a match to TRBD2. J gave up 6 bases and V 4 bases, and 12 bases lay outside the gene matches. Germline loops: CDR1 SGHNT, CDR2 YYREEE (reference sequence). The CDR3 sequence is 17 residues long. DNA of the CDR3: TGTGCCAGCAGCCTAGCTTCTAGCGGGAGGACTACCAATGAGCAGTTCTTC. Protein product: CASSLASSGRTTNEQFF.

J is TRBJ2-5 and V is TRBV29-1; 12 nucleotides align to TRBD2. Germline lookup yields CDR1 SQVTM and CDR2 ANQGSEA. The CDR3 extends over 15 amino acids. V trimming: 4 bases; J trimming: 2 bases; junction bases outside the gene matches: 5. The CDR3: CSVVPLAGGQETQYF. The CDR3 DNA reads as TGCAGCGTTGTCCCACTAGCGGGAGGACAAGAGACCCAGTACTTC.

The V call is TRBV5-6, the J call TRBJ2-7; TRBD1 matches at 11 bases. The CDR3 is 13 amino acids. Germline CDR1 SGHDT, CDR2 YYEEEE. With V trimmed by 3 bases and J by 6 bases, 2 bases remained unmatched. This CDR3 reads CASSWGQGGEQYF. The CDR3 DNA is TGTGCCAGCAGCTGGGGACAGGGGGGCGAGCAGTACTTC.

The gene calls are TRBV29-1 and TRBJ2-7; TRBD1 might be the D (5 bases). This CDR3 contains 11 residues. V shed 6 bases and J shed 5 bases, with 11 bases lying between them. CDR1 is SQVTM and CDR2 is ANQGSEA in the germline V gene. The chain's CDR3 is CSVQGFDEQYF. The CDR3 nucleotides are TGCAGCGTCCAGGGTTTCGACGAGCAGTACTTC.

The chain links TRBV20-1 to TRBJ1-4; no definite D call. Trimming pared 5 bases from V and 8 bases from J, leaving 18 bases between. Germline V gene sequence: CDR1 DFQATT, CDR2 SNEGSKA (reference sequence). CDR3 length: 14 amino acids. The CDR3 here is CSAPSLSSGEKLFF. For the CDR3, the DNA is TGCAGTGCTCCTTCCCTCTCGTCGGGGGAAAAACTGTTTTTT.

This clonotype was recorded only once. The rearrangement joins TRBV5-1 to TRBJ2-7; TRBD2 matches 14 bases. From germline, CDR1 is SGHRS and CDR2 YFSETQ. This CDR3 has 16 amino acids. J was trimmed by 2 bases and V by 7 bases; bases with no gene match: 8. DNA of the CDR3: TGCGCCAGCGGGAGACTAGCGGGAGGGCCCACCTACGAGCAGTACTTC. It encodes CASGRLAGGPTYEQYF.

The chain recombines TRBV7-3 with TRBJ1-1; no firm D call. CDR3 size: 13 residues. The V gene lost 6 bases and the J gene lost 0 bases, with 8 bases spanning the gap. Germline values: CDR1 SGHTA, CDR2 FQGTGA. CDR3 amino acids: CASRLRVNTEAFF. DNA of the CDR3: TGTGCCAGCAGACTAAGGGTGAACACTGAAGCTTTCTTT.

The CDR3 DNA is TGTGCCAGCAGCCAAGAGGATCGAAACACCATATATTTT. Amino acids: CASSQEDRNTIYF. The V call is TRBV3-1, the J call TRBJ1-3; D is undetermined. The V and J ends lost 0 bases and 5 bases respectively, with 5 bases between them. There are 13 residues in the CDR3. Germline assignment: CDR1 LGHDT and CDR2 YNNKEL (reference sequence).

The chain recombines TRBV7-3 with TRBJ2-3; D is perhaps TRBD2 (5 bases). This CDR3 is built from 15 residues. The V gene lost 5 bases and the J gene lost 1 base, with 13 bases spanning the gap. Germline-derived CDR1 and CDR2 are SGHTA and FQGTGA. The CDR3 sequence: CASSPRISGTDTQYF. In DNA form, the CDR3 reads TGTGCCAGCAGCCCTAGGATTAGCGGCACAGATACGCAGTATTTT.

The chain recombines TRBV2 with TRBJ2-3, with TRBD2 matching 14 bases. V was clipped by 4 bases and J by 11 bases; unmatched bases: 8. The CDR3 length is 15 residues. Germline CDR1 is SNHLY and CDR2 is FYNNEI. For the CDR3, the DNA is TGTGCCAGCAGTGTAGGACTAGCGGGAGGCCTTGGGCAGTATTTT. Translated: CASSVGLAGGLGQYF.